This T cell receptor (beta chain) is drawn from a study of T cells in Graves' hyperthyroidism and ophthalmopathy. General study results and limits: Most clonotypes expanded in the thyroid (above 0.001) were also present in blood. Ophthalmopathy was separated from stable hyperthyroidism by a 13 V-J model.

At least ten counts were recorded for this clonotype. What it recognizes is unknown. The investigators amplified TCR beta CDR3 regions from RNA transcripts. HTBI primers were the set used in a first-round RT-PCR of the TCR CDR3. TCRdb itself ran the multiplex PCR reads through MiXCR, one entry per CDR3 protein. The sample has around 300,000 distinct CDR3 sequences; roughly 15% are singletons. V was shortened by 4 bases and J by 5 bases, with 11 bases between the two germline ends. Per germline, CDR1 SGHAT and CDR2 FQNNGV. The CDR3 is made up of 13 amino acids. The source of this sequence is a woman in her forties or fifties with Graves' hyperthyroidism that later progressed to Graves' ophthalmopathy. Sequencing was carried out using blood. V is TRBV11-2 and J is TRBJ1-1; no firm D call. The CDR3 spells CASSSRLETEAFF. The CDR3 DNA reads as TGTGCCAGCAGCTCTCGGCTTGAAACTGAAGCTTTCTTT.